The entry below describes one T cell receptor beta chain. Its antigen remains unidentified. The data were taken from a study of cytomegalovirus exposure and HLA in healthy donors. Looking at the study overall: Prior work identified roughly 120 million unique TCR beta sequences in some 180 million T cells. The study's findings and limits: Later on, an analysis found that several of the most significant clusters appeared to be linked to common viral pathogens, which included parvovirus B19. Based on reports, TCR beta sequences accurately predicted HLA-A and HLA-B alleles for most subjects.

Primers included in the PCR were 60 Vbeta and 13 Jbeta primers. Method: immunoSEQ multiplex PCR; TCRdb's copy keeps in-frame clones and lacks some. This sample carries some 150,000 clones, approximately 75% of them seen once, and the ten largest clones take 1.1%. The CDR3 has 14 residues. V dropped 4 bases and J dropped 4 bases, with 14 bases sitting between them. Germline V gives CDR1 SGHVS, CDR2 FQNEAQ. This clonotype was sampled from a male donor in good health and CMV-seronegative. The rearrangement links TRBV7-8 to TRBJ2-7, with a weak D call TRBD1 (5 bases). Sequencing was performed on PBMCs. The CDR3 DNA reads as TGTGCCAGCAGCTCCAGGACACGAATGTACGAGCAGTACTTC. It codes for CASSSRTRMYEQYF.